This T cell receptor beta chain emerged from a study of cytomegalovirus exposure and HLA in healthy donors. About this clone: The antigen is undetermined.

Sequencing was performed with immunoSEQ multiplex PCR; in TCRdb, only in-frame clones are kept and a portion is missing. The sample consists of fewer than 250,000 clones, more than 75% of them appearing once. The CDR3 covers 17 residues. Germline CDR1 SGHDT, CDR2 YYEEEE. V lost 0 bases and J lost 0; bases outside the gene matches: 3. Study-wide results and caveats: While the bulk of TCR sequences proved rare, some public TCRs turned up in many donors. There were a few CMV-associated chains whose specificity for CMV antigens was confirmed in vitro.

The chain couples TRBV5-6 to TRBJ2-7; TRBD2 matches at 13 bases. This clonotype was obtained from a woman aged 18-29 years in good health and CMV-seropositive. Input material: PBMCs. Written as DNA, the CDR3 is TGTGCCAGCAGCTTGGTGACTAGCGGGGGGAACTCCTACGAGCAGTACTTC. Its translation: CASSLVTSGGNSYEQYF.